Presented here are 9 T cell receptor beta chains from one specimen sequenced in a study of blood T cell repertoires in COVID-19. Assay used: immunoSEQ multiplex PCR; TCRdb lists only in-frame clones, some missing. The sample contains 100,000 to 120,000 clones, around 85% of which appear only once. Material for sequencing was peripheral blood. These receptors all come from a human donor in a cohort sampled during active COVID-19.

V is TRBV5-4 and J is TRBJ2-1; the match to TRBD2 covers 13 bases. Per germline, CDR1 SGHNT and CDR2 YYREEE (reference sequence). CDR3 length: 15 residues. The J segment lost 5 bases and the V segment lost 4 bases, leaving 3 bases of the junction unmatched. In nucleotides, the CDR3 is TGTGCCAGCAGCACTGGACTAGCGGGGGACAATGAGCAGTTCTTC. Translating gives CASSTGLAGDNEQFF.

The chain joins TRBV6-6 to TRBJ2-7; TRBD1 aligns across 7 bases. The CDR3 totals 14 residues. J lost 7 bases, V lost 2 bases, and 8 bases had no gene match. Germline CDR1 reads MNHNY; CDR2 reads SVGAGI (reference sequence). CDR3 amino acids: CASSYLPQGYEQYF. The DNA for the CDR3 is TGTGCCAGCAGTTACCTTCCACAGGGGTATGAGCAGTACTTC.

V usage is TRBV6-2 or TRBV6-3 and J usage is TRBJ1-2; 12 bases line up with TRBD1. Germline lookup yields CDR1 MNHEY and CDR2 SVGEGT. After removal of 2 bases from V and 5 bases from J, the junction contained 12 bases not matched to a gene. This CDR3 comprises 18 residues. The CDR3 loop is CASSYPLGQGAPPYGYTF. CDR3 DNA sequence: TGTGCCAGCAGTTACCCCCTGGGACAGGGGGCTCCCCCTTATGGCTACACCTTC.

This chain uses TRBV7-8 with TRBJ1-5; possibly TRBD1 for D (5 bases). Germline values: CDR1 SGHVS, CDR2 FQNEAQ. The CDR3 covers 16 residues. Trimming stripped 0 bases from V and 0 bases from J, with 9 bases between. CDR3 sequence reads: CASSLAPGNSNQPQHF. In DNA, the CDR3 is TGTGCCAGCAGCTTAGCCCCAGGGAATAGCAATCAGCCCCAGCATTTT.

The chain uses TRBV28 and TRBJ2-1; 9 bases are shared with TRBD2. Germline CDR1 and CDR2: MDHEN and SYDVKM. Trimming at V came to 5 bases and at J to 8 bases, leaving 7 bases not matched to a gene. The CDR3 length is 14 residues. CDR3 protein: CASSGASGVYEQFF. The CDR3 DNA follows: TGTGCCAGCAGTGGGGCTAGCGGGGTATATGAGCAGTTCTTC.

This chain uses TRBV30 with TRBJ1-1, with D perhaps TRBD1 (5 bases). Germline V gives CDR1 GTSNPN, CDR2 SVGIG (reference sequence). Trimming removed 0 bases at V and 1 base at J, with 9 bases between. The CDR3 runs 14 residues. The CDR3 sequence: CAWSVLGRNTEAFF. Written as DNA, the CDR3 is TGTGCCTGGAGTGTACTGGGGCGGAACACTGAAGCTTTCTTT.

This chain connects TRBV7-2 to TRBJ2-3; the D gene is possibly TRBD1 (7 bases). The CDR3 extends over 13 amino acids. Germline V gives CDR1 SGHTA, CDR2 FQGNSA. Trimming took 3 bases from V and 6 from J, leaving 10 bases between them. The CDR3 DNA reads TGTGCCAGCAGCTTTTCAGGGGGGGATACGCAGTATTTT. It is translated as CASSFSGGDTQYF.

This clone occurred once. V and J are TRBV21-1 and TRBJ1-1; the D call of TRBD1 is as the table states it, not checked on the DNA. TRBV21-1 is described as a pseudogene. This CDR3 has 14 residues. The CDR3 loop is CASSFRQSNTEAFF. The CDR3 DNA is TGTGCCAGCAGCTTCCGACAGTCGAACACTGAAGCTTTCTTT.

The V gene is TRBV30, the J gene TRBJ2-1, with TRBD2 matching 13 bases. Germline CDR1 and CDR2: GTSNPN and SVGIG (reference sequence). The CDR3 consists of 19 residues. V trimming: 7 bases; J trimming: 5 bases; junction bases outside the gene matches: 20. CDR3 bases: TGTGCCTTAGGATTGTGGACTAGCGGGGGTCGGTTGTGGGACAATGAGCAGTTCTTC. Protein product: CALGLWTSGGRLWDNEQFF.